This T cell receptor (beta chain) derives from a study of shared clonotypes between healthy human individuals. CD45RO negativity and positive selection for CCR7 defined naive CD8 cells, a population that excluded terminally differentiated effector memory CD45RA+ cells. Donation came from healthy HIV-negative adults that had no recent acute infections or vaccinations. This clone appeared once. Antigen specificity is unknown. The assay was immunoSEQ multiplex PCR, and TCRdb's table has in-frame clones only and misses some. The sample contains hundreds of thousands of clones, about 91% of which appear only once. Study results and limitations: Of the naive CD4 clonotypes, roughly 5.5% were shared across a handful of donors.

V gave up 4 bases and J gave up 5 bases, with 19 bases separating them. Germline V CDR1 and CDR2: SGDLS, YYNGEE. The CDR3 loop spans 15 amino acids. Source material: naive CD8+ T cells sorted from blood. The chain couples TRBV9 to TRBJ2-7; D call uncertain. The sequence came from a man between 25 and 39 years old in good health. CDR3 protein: CASSPAFDIEHEQYF. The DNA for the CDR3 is TGTGCCAGCAGCCCAGCCTTTGACATAGAACACGAGCAGTACTTC.